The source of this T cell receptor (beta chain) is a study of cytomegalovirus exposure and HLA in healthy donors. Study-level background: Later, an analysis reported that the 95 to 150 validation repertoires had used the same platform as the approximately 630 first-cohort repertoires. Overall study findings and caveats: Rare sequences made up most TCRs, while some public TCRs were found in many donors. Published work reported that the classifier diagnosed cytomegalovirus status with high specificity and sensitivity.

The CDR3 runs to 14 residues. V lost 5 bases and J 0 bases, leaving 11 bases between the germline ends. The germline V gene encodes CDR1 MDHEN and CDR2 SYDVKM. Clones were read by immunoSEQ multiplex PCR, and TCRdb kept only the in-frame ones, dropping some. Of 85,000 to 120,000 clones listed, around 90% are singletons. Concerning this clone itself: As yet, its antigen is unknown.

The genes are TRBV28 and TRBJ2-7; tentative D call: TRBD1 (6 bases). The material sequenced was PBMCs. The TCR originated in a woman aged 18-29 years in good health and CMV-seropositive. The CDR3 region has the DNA TGTGCCAGCAGTAAGCAGGGGATCTCCTACGAGCAGTACTTC. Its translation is CASSKQGISYEQYF.